Reported below is one T cell receptor beta chain. Its antigen remains unidentified. Other DNA sequences within the sample encode an identical CDR3. The data derive from a study of beta chain features in type 1 diabetes. CDR3 length: 12 amino acids. Per the germline V gene, CDR1 is SQVTM and CDR2 is ANQGSEA. Trimming took off 4 bases at V and 7 bases at J, with 11 bases between the two ends. General study points: Compared with healthy donors, patients appeared to share more similar naive, central memory and regulatory TCRB repertoires. Across all four CD4+ subsets, people with type 1 diabetes showed modestly shorter TCRB CDR3s.

One heparinised blood draw averaging about 116 mL was given by each donor. Expressed TCRB transcripts were sequenced because the entire RNA isolate underwent reverse transcription. Data came from immunoSEQ multiplex PCR; TCRdb stores just in-frame clones and leaves some out. The sample holds approximately 730,000 clones, under 15% seen once. The chain recombines TRBV29-1 with TRBJ2-1; D possibly matches TRBD1 or TRBD2 (7 bases each). Sequenced: naive CD4+ T cells from blood. The receptor was derived from a young man with type 1 diabetes. The CDR3 protein is CSVGQGGNEQFF. The CDR3 nucleotides are TGCAGCGTTGGCCAGGGGGGGAATGAGCAGTTCTTC.